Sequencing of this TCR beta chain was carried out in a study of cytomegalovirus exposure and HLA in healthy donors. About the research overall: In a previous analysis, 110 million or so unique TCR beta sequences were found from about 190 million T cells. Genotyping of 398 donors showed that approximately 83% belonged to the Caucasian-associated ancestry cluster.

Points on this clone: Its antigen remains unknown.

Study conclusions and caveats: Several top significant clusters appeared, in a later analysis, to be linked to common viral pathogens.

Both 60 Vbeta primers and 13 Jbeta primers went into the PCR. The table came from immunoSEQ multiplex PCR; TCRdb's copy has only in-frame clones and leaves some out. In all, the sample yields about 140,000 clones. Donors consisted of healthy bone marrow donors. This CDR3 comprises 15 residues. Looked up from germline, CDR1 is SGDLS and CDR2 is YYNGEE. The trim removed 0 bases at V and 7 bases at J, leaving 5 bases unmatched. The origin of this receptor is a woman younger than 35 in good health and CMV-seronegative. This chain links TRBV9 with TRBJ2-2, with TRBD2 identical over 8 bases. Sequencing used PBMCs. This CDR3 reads CASSVAFGGVGELFF. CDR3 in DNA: TGTGCCAGCAGCGTAGCGTTCGGGGGGGTCGGGGAGCTGTTTTTT.